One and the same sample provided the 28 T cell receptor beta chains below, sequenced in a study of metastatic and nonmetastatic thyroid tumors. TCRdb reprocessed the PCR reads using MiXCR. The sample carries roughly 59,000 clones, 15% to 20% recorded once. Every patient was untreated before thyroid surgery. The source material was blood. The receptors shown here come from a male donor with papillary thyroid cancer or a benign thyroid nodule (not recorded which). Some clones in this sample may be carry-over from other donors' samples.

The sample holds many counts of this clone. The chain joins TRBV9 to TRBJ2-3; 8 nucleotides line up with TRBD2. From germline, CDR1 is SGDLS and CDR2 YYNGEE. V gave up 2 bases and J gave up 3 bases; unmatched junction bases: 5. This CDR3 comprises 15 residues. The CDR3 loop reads CASSVSSGRTDTQYF. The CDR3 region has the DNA TGTGCCAGCAGCGTTAGCAGCGGGAGAACAGATACGCAGTATTTT.

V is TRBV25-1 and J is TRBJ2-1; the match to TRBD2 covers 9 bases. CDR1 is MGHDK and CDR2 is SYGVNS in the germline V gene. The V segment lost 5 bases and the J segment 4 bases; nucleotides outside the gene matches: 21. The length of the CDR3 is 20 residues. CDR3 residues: CASSFLPVFLAGRPYNEQFF. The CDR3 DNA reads TGTGCCAGCAGTTTTTTACCCGTCTTCCTAGCGGGAAGACCTTACAATGAGCAGTTCTTC.

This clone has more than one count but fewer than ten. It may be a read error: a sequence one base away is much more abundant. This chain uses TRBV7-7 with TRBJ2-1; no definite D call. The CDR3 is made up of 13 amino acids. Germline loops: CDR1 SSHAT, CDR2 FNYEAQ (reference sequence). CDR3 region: CASIPTVHNEQFF. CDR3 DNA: TGTGCTAGCATCCCCACAGTACACAATGAGCAGTTCTTC.

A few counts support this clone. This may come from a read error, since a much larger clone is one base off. CDR3 in DNA: TGTGCCATCAGTGACCCTCTCGTGGACAGCCTCACCGGGGAGCTGTTTTTT. Encoded protein: CAISDPLVDSLTGELFF. The V gene is TRBV10-3, the J gene TRBJ2-2, with a weak D call TRBD1 (6 bases). This CDR3 is 17 amino acids long. From germline, CDR1 is ENHRY and CDR2 SYGVKD. Trimming took 3 bases from V and 4 from J, leaving 18 bases between them.

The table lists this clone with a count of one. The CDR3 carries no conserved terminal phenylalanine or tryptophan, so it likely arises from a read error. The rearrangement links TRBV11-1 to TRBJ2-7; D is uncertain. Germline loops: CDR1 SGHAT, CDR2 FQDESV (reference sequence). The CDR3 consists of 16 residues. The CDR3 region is CASSQTAAGPTYDQYL. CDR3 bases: TGTGCCAGCAGCCAGACTGCGGCAGGCCCTACCTACGATCAGTACCTC.

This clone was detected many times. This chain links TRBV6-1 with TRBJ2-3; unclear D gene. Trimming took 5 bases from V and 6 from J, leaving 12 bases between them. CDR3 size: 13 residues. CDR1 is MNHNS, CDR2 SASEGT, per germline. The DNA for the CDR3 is TGTGCCAGCAGTCCTGACTCCCGGGATACGCAGTATTTT. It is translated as CASSPDSRDTQYF.

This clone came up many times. The CDR3 DNA reads as TGCAGTGCTAGGAGTGATAGCACAGATACGCAGTATTTT. The encoded protein is CSARSDSTDTQYF. The V call is TRBV20-1, the J call TRBJ2-3; no definite D call. The V end was cut by 3 bases, the J end by 0 bases, with 7 bases between. Germline CDR1 DFQATT, CDR2 SNEGSKA (reference sequence). CDR3 size: 13 residues.

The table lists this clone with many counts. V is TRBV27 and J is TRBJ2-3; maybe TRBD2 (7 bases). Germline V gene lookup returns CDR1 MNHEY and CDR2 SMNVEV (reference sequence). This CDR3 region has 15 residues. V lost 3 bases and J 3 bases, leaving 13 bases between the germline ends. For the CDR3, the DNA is TGTGCCAGCAGTTTCGGGGGGCGCTTAACAGATACGCAGTATTTT. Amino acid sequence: CASSFGGRLTDTQYF.

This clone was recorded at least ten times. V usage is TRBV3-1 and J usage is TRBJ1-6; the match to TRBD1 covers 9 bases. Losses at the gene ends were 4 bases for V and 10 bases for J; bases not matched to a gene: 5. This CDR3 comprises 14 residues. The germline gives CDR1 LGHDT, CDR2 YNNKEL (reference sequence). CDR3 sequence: CASSLGQGRSPLHF. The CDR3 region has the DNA TGTGCCAGCAGCCTTGGACAGGGGCGGTCACCCCTCCACTTT.

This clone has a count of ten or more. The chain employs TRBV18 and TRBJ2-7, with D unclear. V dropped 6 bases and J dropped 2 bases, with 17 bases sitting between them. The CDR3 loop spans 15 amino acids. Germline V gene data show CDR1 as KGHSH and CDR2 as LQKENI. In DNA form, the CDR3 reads TGTGCCAGCTCCCCCCCCCAAATAGGTCCCTACGAGCAGTACTTC. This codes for CASSPPQIGPYEQYF.

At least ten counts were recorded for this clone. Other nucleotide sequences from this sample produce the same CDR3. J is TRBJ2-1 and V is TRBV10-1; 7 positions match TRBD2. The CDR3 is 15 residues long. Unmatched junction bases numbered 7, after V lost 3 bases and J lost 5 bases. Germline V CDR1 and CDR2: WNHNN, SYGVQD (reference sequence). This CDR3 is CASSEAGTRNNEQFF. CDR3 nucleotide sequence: TGCGCCAGCAGTGAAGCGGGGACGCGTAACAATGAGCAGTTCTTC.

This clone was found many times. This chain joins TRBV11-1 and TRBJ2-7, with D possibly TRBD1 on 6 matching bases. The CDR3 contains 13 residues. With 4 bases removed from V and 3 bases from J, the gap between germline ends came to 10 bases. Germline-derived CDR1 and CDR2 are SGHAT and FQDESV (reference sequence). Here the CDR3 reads CASSYGQSYEQYF. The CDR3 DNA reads TGTGCCAGCAGCTACGGACAGAGCTACGAGCAGTACTTC.

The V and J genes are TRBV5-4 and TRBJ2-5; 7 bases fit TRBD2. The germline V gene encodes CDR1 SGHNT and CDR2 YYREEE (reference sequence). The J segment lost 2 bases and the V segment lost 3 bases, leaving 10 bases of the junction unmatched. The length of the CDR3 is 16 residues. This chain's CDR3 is CASSSTGRVVQETQYF. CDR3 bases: TGTGCCAGCAGCTCCACGGGGAGGGTTGTTCAAGAGACCCAGTACTTC.

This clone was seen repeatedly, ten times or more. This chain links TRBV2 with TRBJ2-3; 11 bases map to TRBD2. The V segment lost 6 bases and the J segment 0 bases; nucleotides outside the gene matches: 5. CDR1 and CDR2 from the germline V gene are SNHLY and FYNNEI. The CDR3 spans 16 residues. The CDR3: CASRGTSGTSTDTQYF. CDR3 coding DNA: TGTGCCAGCAGAGGGACTAGCGGCACTAGCACAGATACGCAGTATTTT. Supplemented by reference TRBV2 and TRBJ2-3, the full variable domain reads EPEVTQTPSHQVTQMGQEVILRCVPISNHLYFYWYRQILGQKVEFLVSFYNNEISEKSEIFDDQFSVERPDGSNFTLKIRSTKLEDSAMYFCASRGTSGTSTDTQYFGPGTRLTVL.

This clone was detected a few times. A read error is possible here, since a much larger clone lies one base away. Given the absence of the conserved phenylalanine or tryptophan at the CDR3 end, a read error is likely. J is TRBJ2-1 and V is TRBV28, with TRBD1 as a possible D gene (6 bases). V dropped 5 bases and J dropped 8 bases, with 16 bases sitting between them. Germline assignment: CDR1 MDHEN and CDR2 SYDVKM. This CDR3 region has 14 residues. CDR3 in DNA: TGTGCCAGCAGTCCGGGCGTGGGGGCGGATGAGCAGTTCCTC. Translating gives CASSPGVGADEQFL.

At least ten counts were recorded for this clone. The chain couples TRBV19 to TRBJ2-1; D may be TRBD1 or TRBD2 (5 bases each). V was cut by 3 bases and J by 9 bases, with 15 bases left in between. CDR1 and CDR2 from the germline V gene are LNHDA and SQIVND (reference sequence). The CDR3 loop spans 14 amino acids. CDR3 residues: CASSMGEGMLEQFF. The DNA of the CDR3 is TGTGCCAGTAGTATGGGAGAGGGGATGCTTGAGCAGTTCTTC.

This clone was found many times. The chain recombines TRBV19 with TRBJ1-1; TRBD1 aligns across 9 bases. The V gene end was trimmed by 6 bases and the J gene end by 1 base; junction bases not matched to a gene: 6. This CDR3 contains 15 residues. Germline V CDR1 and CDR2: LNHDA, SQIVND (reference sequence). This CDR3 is CASSSQGAGNTEAFF. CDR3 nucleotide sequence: TGTGCCAGTAGCTCACAGGGGGCGGGGAACACTGAAGCTTTCTTT.

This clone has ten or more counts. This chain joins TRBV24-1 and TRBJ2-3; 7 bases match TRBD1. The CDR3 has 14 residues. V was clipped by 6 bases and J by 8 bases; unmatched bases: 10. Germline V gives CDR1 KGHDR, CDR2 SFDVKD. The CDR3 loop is CATSPGQTRVTQYF. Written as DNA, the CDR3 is TGTGCCACCAGTCCGGGACAGACTCGGGTTACGCAGTATTTT.

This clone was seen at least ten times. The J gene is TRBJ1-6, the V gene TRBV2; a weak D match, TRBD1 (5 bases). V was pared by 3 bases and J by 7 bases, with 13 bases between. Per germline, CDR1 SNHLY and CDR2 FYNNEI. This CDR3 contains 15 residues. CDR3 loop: CASSDSRDLNSPLHF. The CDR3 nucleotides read TGTGCCAGCAGTGATTCCCGGGACTTGAATTCACCCCTCCACTTT.

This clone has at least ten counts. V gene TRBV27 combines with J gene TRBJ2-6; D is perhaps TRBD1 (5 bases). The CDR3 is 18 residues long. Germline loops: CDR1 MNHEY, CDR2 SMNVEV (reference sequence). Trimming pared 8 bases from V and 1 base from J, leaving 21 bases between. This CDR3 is CASARVSAFISGANVLTF. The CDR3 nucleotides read TGTGCCAGCGCCAGGGTTTCCGCGTTTATTTCTGGGGCCAACGTCCTGACTTTC.

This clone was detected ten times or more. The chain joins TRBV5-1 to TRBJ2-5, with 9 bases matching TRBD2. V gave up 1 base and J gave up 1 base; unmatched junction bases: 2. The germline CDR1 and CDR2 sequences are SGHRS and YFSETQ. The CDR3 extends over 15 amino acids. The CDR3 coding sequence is TGCGCCAGCAGCTTGCTAGCGGGGCTCCAAGAGACCCAGTACTTC. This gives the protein CASSLLAGLQETQYF.

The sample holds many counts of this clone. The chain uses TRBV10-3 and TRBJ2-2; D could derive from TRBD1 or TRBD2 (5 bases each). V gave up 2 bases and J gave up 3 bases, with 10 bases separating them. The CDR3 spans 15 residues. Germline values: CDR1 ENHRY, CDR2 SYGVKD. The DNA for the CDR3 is TGTGCCATCAGTGAGACGGGACCACACACCGGGGAGCTGTTTTTT. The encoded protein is CAISETGPHTGELFF.

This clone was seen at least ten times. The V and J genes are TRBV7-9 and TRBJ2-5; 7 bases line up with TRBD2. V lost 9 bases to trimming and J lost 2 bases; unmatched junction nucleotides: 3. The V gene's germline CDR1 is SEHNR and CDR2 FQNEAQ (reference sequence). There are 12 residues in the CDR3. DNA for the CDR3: TGTGCCAGTGGGACTATTCAAGAGACCCAGTACTTC. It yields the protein CASGTIQETQYF.

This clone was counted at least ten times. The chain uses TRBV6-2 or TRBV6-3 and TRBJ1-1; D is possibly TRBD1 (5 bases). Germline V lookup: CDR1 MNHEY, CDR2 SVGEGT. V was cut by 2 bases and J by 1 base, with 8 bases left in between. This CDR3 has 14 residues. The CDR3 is CASSYIQANTEAFF. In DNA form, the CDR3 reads TGTGCCAGCAGTTACATACAGGCGAACACTGAAGCTTTCTTT.

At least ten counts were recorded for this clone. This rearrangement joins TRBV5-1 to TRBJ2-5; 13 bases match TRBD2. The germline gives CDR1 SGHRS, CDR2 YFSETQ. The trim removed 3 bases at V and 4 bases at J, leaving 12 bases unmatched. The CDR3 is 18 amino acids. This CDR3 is CASSSGTSGITLGETQYF. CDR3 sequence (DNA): TGCGCCAGCAGCTCCGGGACTAGCGGGATTACCCTGGGAGAGACCCAGTACTTC.

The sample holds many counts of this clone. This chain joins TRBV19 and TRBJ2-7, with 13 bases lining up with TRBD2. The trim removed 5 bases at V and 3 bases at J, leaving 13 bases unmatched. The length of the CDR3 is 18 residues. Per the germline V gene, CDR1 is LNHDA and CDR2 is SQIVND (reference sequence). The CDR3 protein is CASSVQSRGTSGVYEQYF. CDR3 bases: TGTGCCAGTAGTGTGCAGAGCCGAGGGACTAGCGGGGTCTACGAGCAGTACTTC.

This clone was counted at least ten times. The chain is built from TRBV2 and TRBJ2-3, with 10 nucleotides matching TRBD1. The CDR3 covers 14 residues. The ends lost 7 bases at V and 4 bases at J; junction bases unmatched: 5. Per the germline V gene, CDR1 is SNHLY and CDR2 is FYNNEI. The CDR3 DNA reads TGTGCCAGCATGGGACAGGGGTATTCAGATACGCAGTATTTT. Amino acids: CASMGQGYSDTQYF.

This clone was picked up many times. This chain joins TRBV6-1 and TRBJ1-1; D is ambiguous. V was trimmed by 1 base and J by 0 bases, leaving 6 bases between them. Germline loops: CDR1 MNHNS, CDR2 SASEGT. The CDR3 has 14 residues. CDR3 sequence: CASSEGGLNTEAFF. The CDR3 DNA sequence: TGTGCCAGCAGTGAAGGAGGTTTGAACACTGAAGCTTTCTTT.